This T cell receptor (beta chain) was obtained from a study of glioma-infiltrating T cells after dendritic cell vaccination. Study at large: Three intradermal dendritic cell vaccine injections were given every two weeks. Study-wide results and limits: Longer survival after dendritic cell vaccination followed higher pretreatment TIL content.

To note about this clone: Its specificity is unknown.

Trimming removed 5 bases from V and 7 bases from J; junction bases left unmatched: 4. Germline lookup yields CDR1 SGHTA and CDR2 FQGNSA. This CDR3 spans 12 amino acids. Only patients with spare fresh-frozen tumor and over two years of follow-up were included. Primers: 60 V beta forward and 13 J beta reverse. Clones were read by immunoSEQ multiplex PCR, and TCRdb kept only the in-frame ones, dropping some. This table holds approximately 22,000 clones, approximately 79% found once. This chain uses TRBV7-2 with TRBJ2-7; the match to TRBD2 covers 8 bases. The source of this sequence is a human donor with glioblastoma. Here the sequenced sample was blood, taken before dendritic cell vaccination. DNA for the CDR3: TGTGCCAGCAGCCCCGGACTAGCAGAGCAGTACTTC. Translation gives CASSPGLAEQYF.